This entry features one TCR beta chain sequence. The sample comes from a study of blood T cell repertoires in COVID-19. The V gene end was trimmed by 2 bases and the J gene end by 1 base; junction bases not matched to a gene: 4. From germline, CDR1 is MGHDK and CDR2 SYGVNS. The CDR3 runs 15 residues. The method was immunoSEQ multiplex PCR; TCRdb's version includes in-frame clones alone and lacks a portion of them. The data contain around 100,000 clones, roughly 87% of them seen just once; the ten biggest clones take up roughly 7.3%. The receptor's source is a young man in a cohort sampled during active COVID-19. This chain connects TRBV25-1 to TRBJ2-5; TRBD2 agrees at 7 bases. Sequenced input: peripheral blood. The CDR3 spells CASSEMTGGQETQYF. The CDR3 nucleotides are TGTGCCAGCAGTGAAATGACGGGGGGCCAAGAGACCCAGTACTTC.